Following are 3 T cell receptor beta chains from one sample sequenced in a study of cytomegalovirus exposure and HLA in healthy donors. Clones were read by immunoSEQ multiplex PCR, and TCRdb kept only the in-frame ones, dropping some. The sample contains approximately 240,000 clones, approximately 90% of which appear only once. Sequenced material: PBMCs. The receptor set was obtained from a woman under 30 in good health and CMV-seronegative.

V is TRBV5-6 and J is TRBJ2-3, with TRBD2 as a possible D gene (7 bases). Germline V gene data show CDR1 as SGHDT and CDR2 as YYEEEE. Trimming left V 4 bases short and J 4 bases short, with 19 bases between. This CDR3 is 16 amino acids long. The CDR3 DNA reads TGTGCCAGCAGCCACCCGAGGGGGGGCCGAGCAGATACGCAGTATTTT. Protein product: CASSHPRGGRADTQYF. The full variable domain, in which reference TRBV5-6 and TRBJ2-3 provide the parts outside the CDR3, is DAGVTQSPTHLIKTRGQQVTLRCSPKSGHDTVSWYQQALGQGPQFIFQYYEEEERQRGNFPDRFSGHQFPNYSSELNVNALLLGDSALYLCASSHPRGGRADTQYFGPGTRLTVL.

The chain links TRBV23-1 to TRBJ2-2; D not certain. TRBV23-1 is an ORF, with its function uncertain. The CDR3 covers 19 residues. Deletions cut 0 bases from V and 3 bases from J, with 20 bases between. The CDR3 region is CASSQSPDSLGGYTGELFF. CDR3 DNA sequence: TGCGCCAGCAGTCAATCGCCCGATTCATTAGGCGGTTACACCGGGGAGCTGTTTTTT.

This rearrangement joins TRBV6-6 to TRBJ2-7, with a tentative D call TRBD2 (6 bases). The CDR3 runs 12 residues. Germline loops: CDR1 MNHNY, CDR2 SVGAGI (reference sequence). Deletions cut 8 bases from V and 2 bases from J, with 10 bases between. CDR3 region: CASSGRPYEQYF. The CDR3 nucleotides are TGTGCCAGCTCCGGGAGACCCTACGAGCAGTACTTC.